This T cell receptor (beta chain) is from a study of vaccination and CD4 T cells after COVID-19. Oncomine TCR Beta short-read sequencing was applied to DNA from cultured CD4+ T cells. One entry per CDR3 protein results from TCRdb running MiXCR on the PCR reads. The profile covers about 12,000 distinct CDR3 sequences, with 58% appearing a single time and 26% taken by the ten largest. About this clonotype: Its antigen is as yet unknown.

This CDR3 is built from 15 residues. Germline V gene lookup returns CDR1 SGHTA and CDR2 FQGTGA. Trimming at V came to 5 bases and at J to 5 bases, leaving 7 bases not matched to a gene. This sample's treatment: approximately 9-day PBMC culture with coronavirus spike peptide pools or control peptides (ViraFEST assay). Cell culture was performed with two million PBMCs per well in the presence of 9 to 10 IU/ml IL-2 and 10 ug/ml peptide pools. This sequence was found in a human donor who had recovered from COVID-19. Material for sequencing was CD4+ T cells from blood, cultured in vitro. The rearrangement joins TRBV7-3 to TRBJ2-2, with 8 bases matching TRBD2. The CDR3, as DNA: TGTGCCAGCAGCGAGGCGGGGGGTGAGACCGGGGAGCTGTTTTTT. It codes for CASSEAGGETGELFF.